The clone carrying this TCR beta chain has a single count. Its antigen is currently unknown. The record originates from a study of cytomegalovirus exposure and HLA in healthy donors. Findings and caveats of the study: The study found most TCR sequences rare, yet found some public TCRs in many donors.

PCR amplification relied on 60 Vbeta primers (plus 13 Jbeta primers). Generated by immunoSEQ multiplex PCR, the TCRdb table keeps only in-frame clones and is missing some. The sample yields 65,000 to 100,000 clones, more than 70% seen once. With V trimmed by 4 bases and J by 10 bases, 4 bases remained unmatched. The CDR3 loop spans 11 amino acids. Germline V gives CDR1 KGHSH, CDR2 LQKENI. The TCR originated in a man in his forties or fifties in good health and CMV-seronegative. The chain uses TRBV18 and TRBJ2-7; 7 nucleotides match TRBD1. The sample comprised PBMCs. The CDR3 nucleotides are TGTGCCAGCTCACTTGGGACAGTTCAGTACTTC. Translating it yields CASSLGTVQYF.